One sample yielded the 19 T cell receptor beta chains listed below, sequenced in a study of cytomegalovirus exposure and HLA in healthy donors (dated by TCRdb to 2015 to 2018). Library creation used the immunoSEQ multiplex PCR assay. The immuneACCESS repertoire file appears here via TCRdb, limited to in-frame rearrangements. These files lack a portion of the clones; in checked studies, under half of the deficit traces to unresolved V genes, and the cause of the others is not known. This sample is represented by about 180,000 clones; 85% of them were singletons. 16% of the sample is held by the ten biggest clonotypes. Sequencing was carried out using PBMCs. These receptors originate from a man aged 18 to 29 in good health and CMV-seropositive.

A word on this clone: Other DNA sequences in the same sample also yield this CDR3. This sequence joins TRBV30 and TRBJ1-5, with TRBD1 matching over 8 bases. V was clipped by 0 bases and J by 4 bases; unmatched bases: 2. The CDR3 sequence is 14 residues long. The V gene's germline CDR1 is GTSNPN and CDR2 SVGIG (reference sequence). CDR3 in DNA: TGTGCCTGGAGTGTACAGGGGGGGAATCAGCCCCAGCATTTT. It specifies CAWSVQGGNQPQHF.

The CDR3 nucleotides read TGTGCCAGCAGCAGGGACAGGGTGGATGAAAAACTGTTTTTT. Translation gives CASSRDRVDEKLFF. The V gene is TRBV9, the J gene TRBJ1-4; 9 bases fit TRBD1. Germline lookup yields CDR1 SGDLS and CDR2 YYNGEE. The CDR3 is made up of 14 amino acids. V was clipped by 4 bases and J by 6 bases; unmatched bases: 4.

The chain combines TRBV6-5 with TRBJ2-7; 12 nucleotides match TRBD2. V trimming: 6 bases; J trimming: 0 bases; junction bases outside the gene matches: 3. Per germline, CDR1 MNHEY and CDR2 SVGAGI. This CDR3 is built from 15 residues. The CDR3 bases are TGTGCCAGCAGGCAGACTAGCGGGGGCTCCTACGAGCAGTACTTC. Its translation: CASRQTSGGSYEQYF.

V usage is TRBV5-1 and J usage is TRBJ2-2; 8 bases agree with TRBD1. The V gene's germline CDR1 is SGHRS and CDR2 YFSETQ. The V and J ends lost 3 bases and 0 bases, in that order; junction bases with no gene match: 7. The CDR3 covers 17 residues. The CDR3 is CASSSLTGGTNTGELFF. The CDR3 nucleotides are TGCGCCAGCAGCTCCCTAACAGGGGGTACGAACACCGGGGAGCTGTTTTTT.

This clone was counted a few times. The rearrangement uses TRBV10-1 and TRBJ2-3; 9 bases line up with TRBD1. The germline V gene has CDR1 WNHNN and CDR2 SYGVQD (reference sequence). After removal of 2 bases from V and 6 bases from J, the junction contained 9 bases not matched to a gene. This CDR3 comprises 16 residues. The CDR3 reads CASSEPGTGSRDTQYF. In DNA form, the CDR3 reads TGCGCCAGCAGTGAGCCGGGGACAGGGTCACGGGATACGCAGTATTTT.

The CDR3 is CASRDIRVEAFF. CDR3 DNA sequence: TGTGCCAGCAGGGATATCCGGGTCGAAGCTTTCTTT. This sequence joins TRBV9 and TRBJ1-1; no reliable D call. The CDR3 runs 12 residues. Germline lookup yields CDR1 SGDLS and CDR2 YYNGEE. V was shortened by 5 bases and J by 8 bases, with 13 bases between the two germline ends.

The chain has TRBV7-6 and TRBJ2-1; D not certain. Trimming cost V 1 base and J 9 bases, with 10 bases left between them. Germline V gene lookup returns CDR1 SGHVS and CDR2 FNYEAQ. This CDR3 contains 13 residues. CDR3 loop: CASSLEWFSEQFF. CDR3 nucleotide sequence: TGTGCCAGCAGCTTAGAGTGGTTTAGTGAGCAGTTCTTC.

The V gene is TRBV28, the J gene TRBJ2-7; D not certain. Deletions cut 5 bases from V and 1 base from J, with 9 bases between. Germline-derived CDR1 and CDR2 are MDHEN and SYDVKM. The CDR3 is 13 amino acids. The CDR3 loop reads CASSPGRSYEQYF. The CDR3 region has the DNA TGTGCCAGCAGTCCAGGCAGATCCTACGAGCAGTACTTC.

The chain couples TRBV11-2 to TRBJ2-3; D is perhaps TRBD2 (5 bases). The V gene's germline CDR1 is SGHAT and CDR2 FQNNGV. This CDR3 comprises 18 residues. V was cut by 2 bases and J by 2 bases, with 20 bases left in between. The CDR3 DNA reads as TGTGCCAGCAGCTTAAGATGGCCCCTTAGGACTCACACAGATACGCAGTATTTT. Amino acids: CASSLRWPLRTHTDTQYF.

The CDR3 coding sequence is TGTGCCAGCAGCTTAGGGGGTAGGGCCTTGAACACTGAAGCTTTCTTT. It is translated as CASSLGGRALNTEAFF. The chain links TRBV5-4 to TRBJ1-1, with D possibly being TRBD1 (6 bases). The V end lost 2 bases, the J end lost 0 bases, and 14 bases lay between the germline ends. CDR3 length equals 16 residues. Per germline, CDR1 SGHNT and CDR2 YYREEE (reference sequence).

The chain carries TRBV28 and TRBJ2-7; 13 bases match TRBD2. Per the germline V gene, CDR1 is MDHEN and CDR2 is SYDVKM. The CDR3 has 15 residues. J lost 4 bases, V lost 5 bases, and 5 bases had no gene match. This CDR3 is CASSPGLAGVYEQYF. The CDR3 DNA is TGTGCCAGCAGTCCTGGACTAGCGGGGGTTTACGAGCAGTACTTC.

The chain has TRBV21-1 and TRBJ1-2. TRBV21-1 is described as a pseudogene. The CDR3 is made up of 16 amino acids. The CDR3 DNA follows: TGTGCCAGCAGCAAAGAGGCGGGGGGTGTATGGCAGGGCTACACCTTC. This sequence encodes CASSKEAGGVWQGYTF.

This chain connects TRBV28 to TRBJ2-2, with D possibly being TRBD2 (6 bases). The V gene lost 5 bases and the J gene lost 1 base, with 8 bases spanning the gap. The CDR3 loop spans 14 amino acids. Germline assignment: CDR1 MDHEN and CDR2 SYDVKM. The CDR3 DNA reads TGTGCCAGCAGTCCGGGACTGAACACCGGGGAGCTGTTTTTT. Translated: CASSPGLNTGELFF.

The V call is TRBV11-2, the J call TRBJ2-1; D may be TRBD2 (7 bases). Per germline, CDR1 SGHAT and CDR2 FQNNGV. The length of the CDR3 is 15 residues. V was clipped by 3 bases and J by 3 bases, with 12 bases between them. CDR3 sequence reads: CASSFWGGRYNEQFF. The CDR3 DNA is TGTGCCAGCAGCTTCTGGGGGGGGCGCTACAATGAGCAGTTCTTC.

CDR3 in amino acids: CASSLHEQYF. Here the CDR3 DNA reads TGTGCCAGCAGCCTCCACGAGCAGTACTTC. V gene TRBV28 combines with J gene TRBJ2-7; no clear D. This CDR3 contains 10 residues. Deletions cut 6 bases from V and 5 bases from J, with 5 bases between. Germline loops: CDR1 MDHEN, CDR2 SYDVKM. The variable domain in full, with the rest retrieved from reference TRBV28 and TRBJ2-7, is DVKVTQSSRYLVKRTGEKVFLECVQDMDHENMFWYRQDPGLGLRLIYFSYDVKMKEKGDIPEGYSVSREKKERFSLILESASTNQTSMYLCASSLHEQYFGPGTRLTVT.

In this sample, this clone turned up a few times. V is TRBV6-5 and J is TRBJ1-2; 9 nucleotides agree with TRBD1. Germline CDR1 and CDR2: MNHEY and SVGAGI. V lost 5 bases, J lost 2 bases, and 3 bases stayed unmatched. The CDR3 totals 14 residues. In DNA form, the CDR3 reads TGTGCCAGCAGTCCCGGGACAGGGAACTATGGCTACACCTTC. Its protein product is CASSPGTGNYGYTF.

The chain recombines TRBV11-2 with TRBJ2-7; 10 bases are a match to TRBD2. V was pared by 5 bases and J by 7 bases, with 11 bases of the junction left unmatched. Germline assignment: CDR1 SGHAT and CDR2 FQNNGV. The CDR3 has 15 amino acids. The CDR3 bases are TGTGCCAGCAGCCCGAGGCTAGCGGGAGAAAGTGAGCAGTACTTC. Its translation is CASSPRLAGESEQYF.

This rearrangement joins TRBV6-6 to TRBJ2-3; no reliable D call. The CDR3 has 16 residues. Trimming shortened V by 5 bases and J by 0 bases, and 15 bases separated the two germline ends. Germline V gene data show CDR1 as MNHNY and CDR2 as SVGAGI (reference sequence). The CDR3 is CASSPTRNPSTDTQYF. Here the CDR3 DNA reads TGTGCCAGCAGTCCGACAAGGAACCCTAGCACAGATACGCAGTATTTT.

V usage is TRBV4-1 and J usage is TRBJ2-7, with 9 bases matching TRBD2. The CDR3 has 15 residues. Unmatched junction bases numbered 1, after V lost 1 base and J lost 0 bases. Germline V gene lookup returns CDR1 MGHRA and CDR2 YSYEKL. CDR3 nucleotide sequence: TGCGCCAGCAGCCAAGTAGCGGGAGACTCCTACGAGCAGTACTTC. This gives the protein CASSQVAGDSYEQYF.